Listed below are T cell receptor beta chains from one sample, sequenced in a study of molecular identifiers for immune sequencing clone quantification. TCRdb itself ran the PCR reads through MiXCR, one entry per CDR3 protein. The sample lists 550,000 to 750,000 distinct CDR3 sequences, around 20% occurring once. Material for sequencing was naive CD8+ T cells from blood, with Jurkat cell RNA spiked in. Every receptor here comes from a human donor in good health. Some libraries in this study had Jurkat cell RNA spiked in. CDR3s include the opening cysteine and the closing phenylalanine or tryptophan. D genes are given only for firm matches. Clone size is shown for a subset of rows, as once, few, many or a class of expanded clone.

clone_size	v_call	j_call	d_call	cdr3_nt	cdr3_aa
few	TRBV19	TRBJ2-7	NA	TGTGCCAGTAGTATAGAATGGACTACCACCTACGAGCAGTACTTC	CASSIEWTTTYEQYF
few	TRBV3-1	TRBJ2-5	TRBD1	TGTGCCAGCAGCCACCGACAGGGCGGGCTCAGGGAGACCCAGTACTTC	CASSHRQGGLRETQYF
NA	TRBV12-5	TRBJ2-1	TRBD1	TGTGCTAGTGGTCCATCGGACAGGGCAAATGAGCAGTTCTTC	CASGPSDRANEQFF
many	TRBV4-1	TRBJ1-1	NA	TGCGCCAGCAGCCAAGAAGGGCGGGCCGGAGAAGCTTTCTTT	CASSQEGRAGEAFF
many	TRBV4-3	TRBJ1-1	NA	TGCGCCAGCAGCCAAGACAACACGGGCACTGAAGCTTTCTTT	CASSQDNTGTEAFF
many	TRBV2	TRBJ2-3	TRBD2	TGTGCCAGCCTCTGGGGGGGGTACAGCACAGATACGCAGTATTTT	CASLWGGYSTDTQYF
NA	TRBV19	TRBJ1-1	NA	TGTGCCAGTAGTATAGTGGAGGGAAACACTGAAGCTTTCTTT	CASSIVEGNTEAFF
many	TRBV4-3	TRBJ2-7	NA	TGCGCCAGCAGCCAAGATACGGCGAACTTGGTCGGCGAGCAGTACTTC	CASSQDTANLVGEQYF
many	TRBV4-1	TRBJ2-7	NA	TGCGCCAGCAGCCAAGTGTTCAAGGGCAGATTCTCCTACGAGCAGTACTTC	CASSQVFKGRFSYEQYF
many	TRBV7-9	TRBJ1-4	NA	TGTGCCAGCAGCTTAGCATATGGTACTAATGAAAAACTGTTTTTT	CASSLAYGTNEKLFF
NA	TRBV4-3	TRBJ2-3	NA	TGCGCCAGCAGCCAGGGGACGCATGGCACAGATGCGCAGTATTTT	CASSQGTHGTDAQYF
few	TRBV2	TRBJ2-1	TRBD1	TGTGCCAGCAGGCAAACAGGGGAATTGTCCTACAATGAGCAGTTCTTC	CASRQTGELSYNEQFF
many	TRBV29-1	TRBJ2-7	NA	TGCAGCGTCCCCAAGGCAGGGGACACCGAGCAGTACTTC	CSVPKAGDTEQYF
many	TRBV7-2	TRBJ2-7	NA	TGTGCCAGCAGCCGCCTCTCGGGCGAGCAGTACTTC	CASSRLSGEQYF
many	TRBV4-1	TRBJ2-3	NA	TGCGCCAGCAGCCCGGCACATAGTAACCCAGATACGCAGTATTTT	CASSPAHSNPDTQYF
many	TRBV4-3	TRBJ1-1	NA	TGCGCCAGCAGCCAAGAAAGGGTCTGGTTCACTGAAGCTTTCTTT	CASSQERVWFTEAFF
many	TRBV30	TRBJ1-5	NA	TGTGCCTGGAGTGTAGGTGACTTAAGCAATCAGCCCCAGCATTTT	CAWSVGDLSNQPQHF
NA	TRBV19	TRBJ2-1	TRBD2	TGTGCCAGTAGACCGGGACTAGAATTCGGTGAGCAGTTCTTC	CASRPGLEFGEQFF
many	TRBV3-1	TRBJ2-7	NA	TGTGCCAGCAGCCAAGGGACAGCTAGTACCTACGAGCAGTACTTC	CASSQGTASTYEQYF
NA	TRBV10-2	TRBJ2-3	TRBD2	TGCGCCAGCAGTGAGTCGAGTCTAGCGGGCGATACGCAGTATTTT	CASSESSLAGDTQYF
NA	TRBV5-6	TRBJ2-1	NA	TGTGCCAGCAGCGATGACACTTTCTCCTACAATGAGCAGTTCTTC	CASSDDTFSYNEQFF
NA	TRBV27	TRBJ2-3	TRBD2	TGTGCCAGCAGTTCCGGACTAGCGGTGGATACGCAGTATTTT	CASSSGLAVDTQYF
few	TRBV27	TRBJ2-3	TRBD2	TGTGCCAGCAGTTTATTGGCGGGAGTGGGGGCAGATACGCAGTATTTT	CASSLLAGVGADTQYF
NA	TRBV4-3	TRBJ2-7	NA	TGCGCCAGCAGCCAAGCGGGTGGATCCTACGAGCGGTACTTC	CASSQAGGSYERYF
many	TRBV27	TRBJ1-3	NA	TGTGCCACCCGGCCGACGGGGAGCTCTGGAAACACCATATATTTT	CATRPTGSSGNTIYF
few	TRBV7-9	TRBJ1-3	NA	TGTGCCAGCAGCCCAGGCAGGGGTCTTATCTACTCTGGAAACACCATATATTTT	CASSPGRGLIYSGNTIYF
NA	TRBV4-1	TRBJ2-7	NA	TGCGCCAGCAGCCAAGATTTCTTTGTTACCTACTCCTACGAGCAGTACTTC	CASSQDFFVTYSYEQYF
few	TRBV24-1	TRBJ1-2	NA	TGTGCCACCAGATCAGGGGATGGCTACACCTTC	CATRSGDGYTF
NA	TRBV30	TRBJ2-7	TRBD1	TGTGCCTGGAGTTTCGGACAGGGGGCCTACAAGCAGTACTTC	CAWSFGQGAYKQYF
NA	TRBV30	TRBJ2-1	TRBD2	TGTGCCTGGAGTGTACTCGCGGGAGGGTACAATGAGCAGTTCTTC	CAWSVLAGGYNEQFF
few	TRBV28	TRBJ1-2	NA	TGTGCCAGCAAGTTGCCGGAACACTATGGCTACACCTTC	CASKLPEHYGYTF
many	TRBV20-1	TRBJ2-7	NA	TGCAGTGCTAGAGAGTCAGGGTACACCTACGAGCAGTACTTC	CSARESGYTYEQYF
few	TRBV10-3	TRBJ2-1	TRBD2	TGTGCCATCAGTGAACCGGGACTAGCGGGAGGTAATGAGCAGTTCTTC	CAISEPGLAGGNEQFF
many	TRBV6-2/TRBV6-3	TRBJ2-5	TRBD2	TGTGCCAGCAGTCTCCTAGCGGGGGGGCCCTTTCGAGAGACCCAGTACTTC	CASSLLAGGPFRETQYF
NA	TRBV29-1	TRBJ2-5	NA	TGCGGCGTTGAAGATCCCGGAAAGAGGACCCAGAACTTC	CGVEDPGKRTQNF
NA	TRBV9	TRBJ1-3	TRBD1	TGTGCCAGCAGCGTGGAAGGGGGCTCTGGAGACACCATGTATTTT	CASSVEGGSGDTMYF
many	TRBV7-8	TRBJ2-2	TRBD1	TGTGCCAGCAGCGGAGGCGGACAGGTCGTTCTTCCCAGGTCCGGGGAGCTGTTTTTT	CASSGGGQVVLPRSGELFF
many	TRBV20-1	TRBJ2-3	NA	TGCAGTGCTAGTATACTAGAAGCAAGCACAGATACGCAGTATTTT	CSASILEASTDTQYF
NA	TRBV19	TRBJ2-2	NA	TGTGCCAGTAACTGGGGACGGGAGAACACCGGGGAGCTGTTTTTT	CASNWGRENTGELFF
many	TRBV7-8	TRBJ2-2	TRBD2	TGTGCCAGCAGCTTAGCGCTAGCGGCGAACACCGGGGAGCTGTTTTTT	CASSLALAANTGELFF
NA	TRBV12-3/TRBV12-4	TRBJ2-2	NA	TGTGCCAGCAGTCCTGGGGTAGGGGATTGGGCGAACACCGGGGAGCTGTTTTTT	CASSPGVGDWANTGELFF
many	TRBV10-3	TRBJ2-3	NA	TGTGCCATCAGTGAGTCGAGTCAGGGGGGATCCACAGATACGCAGTATTTT	CAISESSQGGSTDTQYF
NA	TRBV27	TRBJ1-4	NA	TGTGCCAGCAGCCCGAGTGGCCTAACTAATGAAAAACTGTTTTTT	CASSPSGLTNEKLFF
many	TRBV5-6	TRBJ2-7	NA	TGTGCCAGCAGCGCCACAGGCTACGAGCAGTACTTC	CASSATGYEQYF
few	TRBV4-1	TRBJ2-2	NA	TGCGCCAGCAGCCACCCCCTTTTTAGGAGCGACACCGGGGAGCTGTTTTTT	CASSHPLFRSDTGELFF
NA	TRBV4-1	TRBJ2-7	TRBD1	TGCGCCAGCAGCCTAGGTTCCGGGACAGGGGGCTTCGAGCAGTACTTC	CASSLGSGTGGFEQYF
many	TRBV20-1	TRBJ1-1	TRBD1	TGCAGTGCAGAAACAGGGGAGCCTGAAGCTTTCTTT	CSAETGEPEAFF
NA	TRBV6-5	TRBJ2-7	NA	TGTGCCAGCAGTTACACGGGTTCCAGGAACGAGCAGTACTTC	CASSYTGSRNEQYF
many	TRBV5-6	TRBJ2-7	TRBD2	TGTGCCAGCAGCTCCCGGGATAGCGGGAGGGCCCACTACGAGCAGTACTTC	CASSSRDSGRAHYEQYF
many	TRBV19	TRBJ1-1	NA	TGTGCCAGTAGTATGTTTGGGGGCACTGAAGCTTTCTTT	CASSMFGGTEAFF
NA	TRBV24-1	TRBJ2-3	TRBD2	TGTGCCACCAGTGATCGACTAGCTGATACGCAGTATTTT	CATSDRLADTQYF
NA	TRBV5-3	TRBJ2-5	NA	TGTGCCAGCAGCTTGGAGGGGGGGAGCGGGACCCAGTACTTC	CASSLEGGSGTQYF
NA	TRBV4-3	TRBJ2-7	NA	TGCGCCAGCAGCCAAGCTCGCACAGGGAGGTACGAGCAGTACTTC	CASSQARTGRYEQYF
many	TRBV29-1	TRBJ1-2	TRBD1	TGCAGCGTTGACGAGGGGGCGCGTGGCTACACCTTC	CSVDEGARGYTF
few	TRBV5-1	TRBJ2-3	TRBD2	TGCGCCAGCAGATGGACTAGCGGACGCGCAGATACGCAGTATTTT	CASRWTSGRADTQYF